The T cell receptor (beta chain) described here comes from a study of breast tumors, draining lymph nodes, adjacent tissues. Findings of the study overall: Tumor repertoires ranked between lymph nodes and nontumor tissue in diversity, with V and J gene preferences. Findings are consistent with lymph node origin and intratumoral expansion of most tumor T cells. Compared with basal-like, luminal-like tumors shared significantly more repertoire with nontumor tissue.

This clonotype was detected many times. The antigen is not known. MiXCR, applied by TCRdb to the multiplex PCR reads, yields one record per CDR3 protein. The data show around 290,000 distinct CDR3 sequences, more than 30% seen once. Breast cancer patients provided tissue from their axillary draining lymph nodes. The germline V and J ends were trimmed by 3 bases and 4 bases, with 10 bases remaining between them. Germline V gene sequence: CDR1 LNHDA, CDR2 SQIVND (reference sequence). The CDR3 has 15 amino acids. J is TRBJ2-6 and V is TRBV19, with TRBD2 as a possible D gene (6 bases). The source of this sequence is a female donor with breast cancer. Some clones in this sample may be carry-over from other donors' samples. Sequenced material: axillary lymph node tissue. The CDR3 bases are TGTGCCAGTAGTATCGGAGGGGACGGGGCCAACGTCCTGACTTTC. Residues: CASSIGGDGANVLTF.